This T cell receptor (beta chain) was recorded in a study of blood T cells in healthy people across ages. Primers used in a second PCR of roughly 6 to 11 cycles were a sample-barcoded 5' primer and a J-beta primer mix. Through a template-switch adaptor with 12 random nucleotides, each cDNA molecule received a tag. Each CDR3 protein is one row after TCRdb ran MiXCR on the 5' RACE reads. The sample has roughly 1.5 million distinct CDR3 sequences; around 40% are singletons. This CDR3 comprises 13 residues. V lost 7 bases and J lost 5, with 14 bases in between. CDR1 MNHEY and CDR2 SMNVEV come from the germline V gene (reference sequence).

Sequenced sample: blood. The chain uses TRBV27 and TRBJ2-5; maybe TRBD2 (6 bases). This TCR derives from a young woman in good health. The CDR3: CASKPWGEETQYF. CDR3 sequence (DNA): TGTGCCAGCAAACCGTGGGGGGAGGAGACCCAGTACTTC.